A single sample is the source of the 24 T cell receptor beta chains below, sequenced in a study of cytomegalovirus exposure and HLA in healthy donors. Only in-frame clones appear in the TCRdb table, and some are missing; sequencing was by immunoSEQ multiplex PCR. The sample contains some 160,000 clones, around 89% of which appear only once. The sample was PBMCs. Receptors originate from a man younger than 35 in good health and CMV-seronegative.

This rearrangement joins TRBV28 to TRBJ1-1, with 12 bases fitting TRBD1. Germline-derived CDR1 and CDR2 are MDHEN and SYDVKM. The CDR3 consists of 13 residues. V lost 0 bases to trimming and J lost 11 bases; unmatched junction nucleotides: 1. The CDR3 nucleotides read TGTGCCAGCAGTTTATGGGGACAGGGGGCGGCTTTCTTT. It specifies CASSLWGQGAAFF.

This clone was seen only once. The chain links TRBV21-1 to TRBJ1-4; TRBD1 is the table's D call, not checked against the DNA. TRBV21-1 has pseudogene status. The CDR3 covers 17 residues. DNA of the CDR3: TGTGCCAGCAGCAAATGGGGCAGGGTAAAGGGGAATGAAAAACTGTTTTTT. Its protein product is CASSKWGRVKGNEKLFF.

The CDR3 protein is CASSERAGTGEQFF. CDR3 DNA sequence: TGTGCCAGCAGTGAAAGAGCGGGGACGGGTGAGCAGTTCTTC. The gene calls are TRBV2 and TRBJ2-1; 7 bases map to TRBD2. V dropped 2 bases and J dropped 9; count of bases not matched to a gene: 7. Per germline, CDR1 SNHLY and CDR2 FYNNEI. This CDR3 is built from 14 residues.

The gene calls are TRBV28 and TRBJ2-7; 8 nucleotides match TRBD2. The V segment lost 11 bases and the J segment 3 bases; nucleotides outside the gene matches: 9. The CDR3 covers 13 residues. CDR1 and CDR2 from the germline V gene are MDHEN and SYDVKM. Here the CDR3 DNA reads TGTGCCGTGCGGGCGGGAGGCAACTACGAGCAGTACGTC. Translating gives CAVRAGGNYEQYV.

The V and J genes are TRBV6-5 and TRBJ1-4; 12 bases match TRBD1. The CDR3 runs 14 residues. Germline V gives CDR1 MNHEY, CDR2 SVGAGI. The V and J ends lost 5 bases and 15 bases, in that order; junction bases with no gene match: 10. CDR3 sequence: CASSPGTGGIDVFF. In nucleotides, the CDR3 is TGTGCCAGCAGTCCCGGGACAGGGGGCATTGACGTGTTTTTT.

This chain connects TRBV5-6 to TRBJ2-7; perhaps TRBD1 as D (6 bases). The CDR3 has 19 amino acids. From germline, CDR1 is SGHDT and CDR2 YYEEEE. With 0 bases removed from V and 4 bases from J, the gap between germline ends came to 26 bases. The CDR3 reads CASSLVPGASVVKEYEQYF. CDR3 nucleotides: TGTGCCAGCAGCTTGGTTCCAGGGGCTAGTGTGGTTAAGGAATACGAGCAGTACTTC.

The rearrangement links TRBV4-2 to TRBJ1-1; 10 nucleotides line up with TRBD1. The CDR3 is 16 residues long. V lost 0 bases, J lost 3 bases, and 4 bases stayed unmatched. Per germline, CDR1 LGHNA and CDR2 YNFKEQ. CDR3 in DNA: TGTGCCAGCAGCCAAGAGAGGGGGACAGGGGACACTGAAGCTTTCTTT. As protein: CASSQERGTGDTEAFF.

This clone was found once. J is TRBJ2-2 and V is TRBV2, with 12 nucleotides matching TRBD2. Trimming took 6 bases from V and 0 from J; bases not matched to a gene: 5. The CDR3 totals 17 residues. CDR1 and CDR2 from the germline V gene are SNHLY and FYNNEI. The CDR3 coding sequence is TGTGCCAGCAGGACTAGCGGGGGACTGGCGAACACCGGGGAGCTGTTTTTT. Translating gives CASRTSGGLANTGELFF.

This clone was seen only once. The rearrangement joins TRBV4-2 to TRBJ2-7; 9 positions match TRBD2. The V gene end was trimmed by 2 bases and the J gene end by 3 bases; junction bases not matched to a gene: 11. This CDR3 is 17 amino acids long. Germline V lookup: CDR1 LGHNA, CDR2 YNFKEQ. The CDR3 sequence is CASSQMLGRLADYEQYF. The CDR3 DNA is TGTGCCAGCAGCCAAATGTTAGGTAGACTAGCGGACTACGAGCAGTACTTC.

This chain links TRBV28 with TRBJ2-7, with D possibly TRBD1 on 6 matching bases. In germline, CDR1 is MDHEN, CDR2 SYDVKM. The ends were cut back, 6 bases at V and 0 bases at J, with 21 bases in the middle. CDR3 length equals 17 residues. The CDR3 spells CASSPWSGALSSYEQYF. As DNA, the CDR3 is TGTGCCAGCAGCCCATGGTCAGGGGCTCTGAGCTCCTACGAGCAGTACTTC.

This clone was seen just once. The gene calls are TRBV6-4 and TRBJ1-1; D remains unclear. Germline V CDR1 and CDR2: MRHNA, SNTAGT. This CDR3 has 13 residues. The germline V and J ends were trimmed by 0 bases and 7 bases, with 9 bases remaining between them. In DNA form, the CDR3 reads TGTGCCAGCAGTGACTCGATCCCGGGTGAAGCTTTCTTT. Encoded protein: CASSDSIPGEAFF.

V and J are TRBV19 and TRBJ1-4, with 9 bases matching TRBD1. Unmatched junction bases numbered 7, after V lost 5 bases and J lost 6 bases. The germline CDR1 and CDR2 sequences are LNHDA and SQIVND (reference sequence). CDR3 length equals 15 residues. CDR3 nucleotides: TGTGCCAGTAGTCCGGGACAGGGCTTCGATGAAAAACTGTTTTTT. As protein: CASSPGQGFDEKLFF. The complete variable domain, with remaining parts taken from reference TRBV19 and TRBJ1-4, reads DGGITQSPKYLFRKEGQNVTLSCEQNLNHDAMYWYRQDPGQGLRLIYYSQIVNDFQKGDIAEGYSVSREKKESFPLTVTSAQKNPTAFYLCASSPGQGFDEKLFFGSGTQLSVL.

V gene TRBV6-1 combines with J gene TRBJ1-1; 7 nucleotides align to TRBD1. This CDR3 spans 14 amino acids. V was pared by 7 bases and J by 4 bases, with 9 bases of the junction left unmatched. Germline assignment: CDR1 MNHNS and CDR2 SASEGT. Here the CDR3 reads CASTPDRVGTEAFF. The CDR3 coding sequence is TGTGCCAGCACCCCCGACAGGGTCGGCACTGAAGCTTTCTTT.

CDR3 DNA sequence: TGTGCCAGCACCCTCGGACAGGGGCCGAACACTGAAGCTTTCTTT. Protein product: CASTLGQGPNTEAFF. The V gene is TRBV5-4, the J gene TRBJ1-1, with 9 bases lining up with TRBD1. V was clipped by 6 bases and J by 1 base; unmatched bases: 7. Germline assignment: CDR1 SGHNT and CDR2 YYREEE (reference sequence). The CDR3 is made up of 15 amino acids. Full variable domain (rest looked up from reference TRBV5-4 and TRBJ1-1): ETGVTQSPTHLIKTRGQQVTLRCSSQSGHNTVSWYQQALGQGPQFIFQYYREEENGRGNFPPRFSGLQFPNYSSELNVNALELDDSALYLCASTLGQGPNTEAFFGQGTRLTVV.

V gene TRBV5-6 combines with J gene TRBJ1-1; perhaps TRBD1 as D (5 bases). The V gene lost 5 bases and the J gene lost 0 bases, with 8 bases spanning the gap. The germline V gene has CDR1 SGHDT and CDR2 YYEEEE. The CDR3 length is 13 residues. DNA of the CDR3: TGTGCCAGCAGAGAACAGGTGAACACTGAAGCTTTCTTT. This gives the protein CASREQVNTEAFF. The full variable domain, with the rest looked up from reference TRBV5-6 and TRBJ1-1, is DAGVTQSPTHLIKTRGQQVTLRCSPKSGHDTVSWYQQALGQGPQFIFQYYEEEERQRGNFPDRFSGHQFPNYSSELNVNALLLGDSALYLCASREQVNTEAFFGQGTRLTVV.

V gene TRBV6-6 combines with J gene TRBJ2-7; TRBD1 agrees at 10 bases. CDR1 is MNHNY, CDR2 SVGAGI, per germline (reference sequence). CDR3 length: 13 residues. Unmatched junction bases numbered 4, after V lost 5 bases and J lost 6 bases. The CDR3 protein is CASSGQGGVEQYF. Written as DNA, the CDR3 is TGTGCCAGCAGTGGACAGGGGGGGGTCGAGCAGTACTTC.

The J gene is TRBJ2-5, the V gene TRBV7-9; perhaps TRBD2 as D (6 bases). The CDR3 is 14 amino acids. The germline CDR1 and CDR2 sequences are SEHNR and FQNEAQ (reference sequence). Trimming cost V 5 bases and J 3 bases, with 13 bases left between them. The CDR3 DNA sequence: TGTGCCAGCAGCCACACCGAGCGGGAAGAGACCCAGTACTTC. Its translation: CASSHTEREETQYF.

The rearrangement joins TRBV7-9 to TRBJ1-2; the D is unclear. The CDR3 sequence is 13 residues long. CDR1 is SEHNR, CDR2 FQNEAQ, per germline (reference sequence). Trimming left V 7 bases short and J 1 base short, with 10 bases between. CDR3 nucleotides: TGTGCCAGCACCCCACAGCTTAACTATGGCTACACCTTC. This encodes CASTPQLNYGYTF.

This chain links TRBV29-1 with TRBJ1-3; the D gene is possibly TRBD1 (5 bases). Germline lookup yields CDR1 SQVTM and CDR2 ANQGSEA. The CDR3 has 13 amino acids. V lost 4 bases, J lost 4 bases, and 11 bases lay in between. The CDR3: CSVAEGPGNTIYF. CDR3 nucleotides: TGCAGCGTTGCGGAGGGGCCGGGAAACACCATATATTTT.

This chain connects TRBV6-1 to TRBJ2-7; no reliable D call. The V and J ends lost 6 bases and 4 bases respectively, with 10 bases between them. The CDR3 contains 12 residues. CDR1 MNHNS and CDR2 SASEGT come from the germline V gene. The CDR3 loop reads CASSYDTYEQYV. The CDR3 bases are TGTGCCAGCAGCTACGACACATACGAGCAGTACGTC.

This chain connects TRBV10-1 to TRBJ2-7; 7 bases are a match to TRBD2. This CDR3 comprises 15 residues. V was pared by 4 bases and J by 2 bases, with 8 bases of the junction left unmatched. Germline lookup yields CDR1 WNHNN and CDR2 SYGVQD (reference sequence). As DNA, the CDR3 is TGCGCCAGCAGTGCGCCTAGCGGAAAAACCTACGAGCAGTACTTC. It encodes CASSAPSGKTYEQYF.

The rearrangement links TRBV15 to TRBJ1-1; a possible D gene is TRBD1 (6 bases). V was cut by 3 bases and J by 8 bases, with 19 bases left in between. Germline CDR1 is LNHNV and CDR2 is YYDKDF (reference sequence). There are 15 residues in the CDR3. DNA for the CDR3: TGTGCCACCAGCAGTGGTAGGGACACCAAAAGGGAAGCTTTCTTT. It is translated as CATSSGRDTKREAFF.

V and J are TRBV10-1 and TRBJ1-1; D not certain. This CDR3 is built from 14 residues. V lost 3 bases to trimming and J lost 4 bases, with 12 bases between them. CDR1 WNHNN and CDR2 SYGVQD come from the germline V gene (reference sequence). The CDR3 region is CASSEGPGSTEAFF. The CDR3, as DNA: TGCGCCAGCAGTGAAGGACCTGGGAGCACTGAAGCTTTCTTT.

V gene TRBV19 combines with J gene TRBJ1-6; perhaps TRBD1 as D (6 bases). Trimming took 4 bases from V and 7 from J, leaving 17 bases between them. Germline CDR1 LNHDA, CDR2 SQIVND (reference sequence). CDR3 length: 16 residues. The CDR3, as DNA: TGTGCCAGTAGTACGGGGCAGGGGACCCCAAATTCACCCCTCCACTTT. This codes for CASSTGQGTPNSPLHF. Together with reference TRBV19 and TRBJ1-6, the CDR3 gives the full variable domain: DGGITQSPKYLFRKEGQNVTLSCEQNLNHDAMYWYRQDPGQGLRLIYYSQIVNDFQKGDIAEGYSVSREKKESFPLTVTSAQKNPTAFYLCASSTGQGTPNSPLHFGNGTRLTVT.